This T cell receptor beta chain came from a study of blood T cells in healthy people across ages. General study results and limits: Higher diversity, along with more naive CD4+ cells, distinguished long-lived donors from aged donors.

A word on this clonotype: Its target is not known.

The CDR3 is 13 residues long. The V end was cut by 2 bases, the J end by 8 bases, with 15 bases between. Germline V gives CDR1 DFQATT, CDR2 SNEGSKA (reference sequence). A minimum of 6.5 million PBMCs was isolated per sample. RNA extraction gave at least 6 micrograms of total RNA per sample. The authors ran a second PCR of 7 to 11 cycles using a sample-barcoded 5' primer and a J-beta primer mix. One entry per CDR3 protein, called by TCRdb with MiXCR from the 5' RACE reads. The sample records hundreds of thousands of distinct CDR3 sequences, 58% being singletons. The sample taken for sequencing was blood. The sequence was collected from a man under 40 in good health. The genes are TRBV20-1 and TRBJ1-2; no clear D. Written as DNA, the CDR3 is TGCAGTGCTAGACTACAAACGGGTTTGGGCTACACCTTC. Translation: CSARLQTGLGYTF.